Listed here is a single TCR beta chain. The sample belongs to a study of cytomegalovirus exposure and HLA in healthy donors. Data came from immunoSEQ multiplex PCR; TCRdb stores just in-frame clones and leaves some out. The data hold 150,000 to 200,000 clones, with more than 70% observed a single time. The TCR was taken from a young man in good health and CMV-seronegative. Sequencing was performed on PBMCs.

The DNA of the CDR3 is TGCGCCAGCAGTGAGTCGGGGGGGCTCCGGGATGGCTACACCTTC. Its protein is CASSESGGLRDGYTF. The chain uses TRBV10-2 and TRBJ1-2; D may be TRBD1 (6 bases). This CDR3 region has 15 residues. Trimming took off 0 bases at V and 6 bases at J, with 14 bases between the two ends. Germline V lookup: CDR1 WSHSY, CDR2 SAAADI.